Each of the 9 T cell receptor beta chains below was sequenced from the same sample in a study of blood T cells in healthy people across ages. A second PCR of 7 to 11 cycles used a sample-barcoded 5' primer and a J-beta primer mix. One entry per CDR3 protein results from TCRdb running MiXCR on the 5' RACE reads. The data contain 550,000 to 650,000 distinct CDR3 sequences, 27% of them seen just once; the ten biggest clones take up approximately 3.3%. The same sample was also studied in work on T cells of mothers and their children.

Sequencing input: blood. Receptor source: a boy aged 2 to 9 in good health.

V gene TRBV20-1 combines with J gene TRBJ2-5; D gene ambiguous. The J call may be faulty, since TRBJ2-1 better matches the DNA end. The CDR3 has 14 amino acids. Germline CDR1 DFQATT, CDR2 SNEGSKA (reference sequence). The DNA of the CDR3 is TGCAGTGCGGAGTACCCCTCGGGTGAGAATGAGCAGTTCTTC. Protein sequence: CSAEYPSGENEQFF.

This CDR3 reads CASSPPDRVGHTQYF. The CDR3 DNA is TGTGCCAGCTCACCACCCGACAGGGTAGGACATACGCAGTATTTT. The chain uses TRBV18 and TRBJ2-3; 7 bases are a match to TRBD1. Unmatched junction bases numbered 7, after V lost 0 bases and J lost 7 bases. CDR3 length equals 15 residues. CDR1 is KGHSH and CDR2 is LQKENI in the germline V gene.

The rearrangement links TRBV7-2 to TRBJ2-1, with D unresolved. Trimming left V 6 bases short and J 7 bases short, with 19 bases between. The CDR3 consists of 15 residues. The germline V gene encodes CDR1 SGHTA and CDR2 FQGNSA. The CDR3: CASRPTPAGQNEQFF. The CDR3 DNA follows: TGTGCCAGCAGACCAACCCCAGCCGGGCAAAATGAGCAGTTCTTC.

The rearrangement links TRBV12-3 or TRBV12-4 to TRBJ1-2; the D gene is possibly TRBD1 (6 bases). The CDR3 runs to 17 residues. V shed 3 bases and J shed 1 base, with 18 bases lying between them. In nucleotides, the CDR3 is TGTGCCAGCAGTTTTCAGGCAGGGGAGGCAGATAACTATGGCTACACCTTC. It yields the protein CASSFQAGEADNYGYTF.

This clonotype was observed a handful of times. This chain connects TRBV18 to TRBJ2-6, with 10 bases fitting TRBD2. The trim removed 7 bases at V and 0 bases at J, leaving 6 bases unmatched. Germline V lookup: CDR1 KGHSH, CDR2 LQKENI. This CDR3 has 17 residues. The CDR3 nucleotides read TGTGCCAGCTGTCTCAGCGGGAGGGCCTCTGGGGCCAACGTCCTGACTTTC. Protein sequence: CASCLSGRASGANVLTF. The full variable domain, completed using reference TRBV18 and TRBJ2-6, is NAGVMQNPRHLVRRRGQEARLRCSPMKGHSHVYWYRQLPEEGLKFMVYLQKENIIDESGMPKERFSAEFPKEGPSILRIQQVVRGDSAAYFCASCLSGRASGANVLTFGAGSRLTVL.

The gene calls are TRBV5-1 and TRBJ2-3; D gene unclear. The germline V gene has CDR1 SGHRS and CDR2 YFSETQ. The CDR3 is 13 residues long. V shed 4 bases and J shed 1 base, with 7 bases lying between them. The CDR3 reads CASSSLGTDTQYF. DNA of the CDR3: TGCGCCAGCAGCAGTCTAGGCACAGATACGCAGTATTTT.

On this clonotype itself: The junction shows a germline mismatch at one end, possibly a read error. CDR3 DNA sequence: TGTGCCAGCGGTTTAGGGGGGGATACGCAGTATTTT. Protein sequence: CASGLGGDTQYF. The chain links TRBV12-3 or TRBV12-4 to TRBJ2-3; D possibly uses TRBD1 or TRBD2 (6 bases each). CDR3 length equals 12 residues.

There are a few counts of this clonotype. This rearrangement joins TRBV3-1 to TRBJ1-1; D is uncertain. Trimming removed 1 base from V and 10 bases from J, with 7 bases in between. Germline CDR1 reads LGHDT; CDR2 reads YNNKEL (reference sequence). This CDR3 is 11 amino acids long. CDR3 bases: TGTGCCAGCAGCCAAGGACGAGGAGCTTTCTTT. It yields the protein CASSQGRGAFF.

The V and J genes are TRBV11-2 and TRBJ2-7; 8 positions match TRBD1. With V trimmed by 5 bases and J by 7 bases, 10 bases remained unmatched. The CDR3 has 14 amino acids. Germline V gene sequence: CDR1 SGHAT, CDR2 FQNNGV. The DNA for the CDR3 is TGTGCCAGCAGCCCCCCGGACAGGGATGGTGAGCAGTACTTC. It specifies CASSPPDRDGEQYF.